This T cell receptor beta chain emerged from a study of graft-versus-host responses after intestinal transplantation. The V end was cut by 3 bases, the J end by 9 bases, with 9 bases between. From germline, CDR1 is SGHNT and CDR2 YENEEA. The length of the CDR3 is 12 residues. Study-wide points: Peak GvH clone levels in circulation were associated with early post-transplant HvG declines.

Only in-frame clones appear in the TCRdb table, and some are missing; sequencing was by immunoSEQ multiplex PCR. The sample lists 130,000 or so clones, approximately 94% occurring once. A word on this clone: Its antigen is undetermined.

Sequences were derived from unstimulated CD4+ T cells sorted from spleen or lymph node cells, sampled before intestinal transplant. The receptor's source is a human donor who received an intestinal transplant. The chain combines TRBV11-3 with TRBJ2-1; unclear D gene. CDR3: CASSFAWSEQFF. The CDR3 bases are TGTGCCAGCAGCTTTGCATGGAGTGAGCAGTTCTTC.